Below, one TCR beta chain is given with its context. The source of the sample is a study of cytomegalovirus exposure and HLA in healthy donors. Trimming shortened V by 6 bases and J by 7 bases, and 10 bases separated the two germline ends. The CDR3 sequence is 11 residues long. Germline V gene data show CDR1 as DFQATT and CDR2 as SNEGSKA (reference sequence). Both 60 Vbeta primers and 13 Jbeta primers went into the PCR. Profiling relied on immunoSEQ multiplex PCR, and the TCRdb table lists in-frame clones only, not all of them. The repertoire holds tens of thousands of clones, with approximately 80% as singletons.

The sequenced material came from PBMCs. This clonotype originated in a man younger than 30 in good health and CMV-seronegative. This chain links TRBV20-1 with TRBJ1-5, with D possibly being TRBD1 (6 bases). The CDR3 nucleotides read TGCAGTGCGCTGGGACACCAGCCCCAGCATTTT. This encodes CSALGHQPQHF.